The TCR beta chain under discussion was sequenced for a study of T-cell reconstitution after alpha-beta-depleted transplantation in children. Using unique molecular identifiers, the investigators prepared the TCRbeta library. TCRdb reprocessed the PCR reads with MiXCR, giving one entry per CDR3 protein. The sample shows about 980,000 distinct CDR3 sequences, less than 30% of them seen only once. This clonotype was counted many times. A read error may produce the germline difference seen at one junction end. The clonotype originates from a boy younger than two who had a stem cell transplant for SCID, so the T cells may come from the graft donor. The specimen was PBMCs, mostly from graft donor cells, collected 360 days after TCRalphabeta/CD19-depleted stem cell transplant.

The CDR3 region is CATSDKSGNAGELFF. The CDR3 DNA follows: TGTGCCACCAGTGATAAATCGGGGAACGCCGGGGAGCTGTTTTTT. The rearrangement joins TRBV24-1 to TRBJ2-2; a possible D gene is TRBD2 (5 bases). In germline, CDR1 is KGHDR, CDR2 SFDVKD. The CDR3 extends over 15 amino acids.